This TCR beta chain derives from a study of cytomegalovirus exposure and HLA in healthy donors. Findings and limits, study-wide: Specificity for CMV antigens was confirmed in vitro for a few of the CMV-associated chains. Within the data, a cluster of highly shared sequence variants was likely a sequencing artifact.

Germline V gene sequence: CDR1 SGDLS, CDR2 YYNGEE. The ends were cut back, 0 bases at V and 1 base at J, with 10 bases in the middle. The CDR3 is made up of 15 amino acids. Regarding this clone: Its antigen is unidentified.

Despite likely unrecorded immune exposures, the donors were nominally healthy at the time of sampling. It was with 60 Vbeta and 13 Jbeta primers that the PCR ran. Profiled with immunoSEQ multiplex PCR; TCRdb holds only in-frame clones, not every one. This sample has about 160,000 clones, with around three quarters found just once. The sequence derives from a woman aged 40 to 50 in good health and CMV-seronegative. The genes are TRBV9 and TRBJ1-1, with TRBD1 as a possible D gene (5 bases). Material for sequencing was PBMCs. The CDR3 is CASSVEYTGNTEAFF. The CDR3, as DNA: TGTGCCAGCAGCGTAGAATATACAGGGAACACTGAAGCTTTCTTT.